This TCR beta chain originates from a study of CD8+ T cells in alopecia areata. Study-wide points: Lesional scalp displayed greater clonality than normal scalp, most notably in alopecia totalis/universalis.

cDNA reverse transcribed from extracted RNA served as the sequencing template. Repertoires were generated with immunoSEQ multiplex PCR, while TCRdb's copy carries only in-frame clones and drops some. The sample lists about 130,000 clones; 58% were seen once. The sample holds a few counts of this clone. The antigen is unknown. This CDR3 comprises 14 residues. Germline CDR1 SGHTA, CDR2 FQGNSA. V dropped 4 bases and J dropped 3 bases, with 10 bases sitting between them. Patients with alopecia areata provided lesional scalp punch biopsies as well as peripheral blood. Specimen: CD4+ T cells sorted from blood, collected at week 0. The sequence came from a human donor with alopecia areata. The J gene is TRBJ1-5, the V gene TRBV7-2; tentative D call: TRBD1 (6 bases). This CDR3 reads CASSSWTDNQPQHF. In DNA, the CDR3 is TGTGCCAGCAGCTCGTGGACAGACAATCAGCCCCAGCATTTT. The full variable domain, rest sourced from reference TRBV7-2 and TRBJ1-5, is GAGVSQSPSNKVTEKGKDVELRCDPISGHTALYWYRQSLGQGLEFLIYFQGNSAPDKSGLPSDRFSAERTGGSVSTLTIQRTQQEDSAVYLCASSSWTDNQPQHFGDGTRLSIL.